This T cell receptor beta chain is drawn from a study of OX40 agonist ivuxolimab in advanced cancers. Study results and caveats: Doses of 0.1 to 3.0 mg/kg were accompanied by clonal expansion of CD4+ and CD8+ blood T cells by week 6.

Sequenced by immunoSEQ multiplex PCR; TCRdb stores in-frame clones only, minus some. The sample shows fewer than 30,000 clones, more than 75% of them seen only once. About this clone itself: Its antigen is not identified.

Per germline, CDR1 SNHLY and CDR2 FYNNEI. CDR3 length: 16 amino acids. J lost 2 bases, V lost 3 bases, and 4 bases had no gene match. Sequenced here: CD4+ or CD8+ T cells sorted from blood, sampled in a trial of the OX40 agonist ivuxolimab. This TCR was sampled from an adult with an advanced solid tumor such as melanoma, head and neck, liver or kidney cancer. The rearrangement links TRBV2 to TRBJ2-3; TRBD2 matches 11 bases. The CDR3 sequence is CASSEVAGGVTDTQYF. CDR3 sequence (DNA): TGTGCCAGCAGTGAGGTAGCGGGGGGGGTCACAGATACGCAGTATTTT.